This note documents a single TCR beta chain sequence. Its antigen is not identified. Primers for the PCR totalled 60 Vbeta and 13 Jbeta. Data came from immunoSEQ multiplex PCR; TCRdb stores just in-frame clones and leaves some out. The sample comprises fewer than 200,000 clones, roughly 76% of which are singletons, and 13% rests with the top ten. This sample is drawn from a study of cytomegalovirus exposure and HLA in healthy donors. Study results and caveats: A later analysis reportedly found fewer N-insertions in an Asian-associated ancestry cluster than the roughly 670-donor mean.

This sequence was found in a woman between 50 and 59 years old in good health and CMV-seronegative. The sequenced sample was PBMCs.

The CDR3 DNA reads TGTGCCAGCAGCGCCCCAGGGACTAGCGGGGGGGCCGGTTATGCCCCCCAGTACTTC. Amino acids: CASSAPGTSGGAGYAPQYF. The chain combines TRBV7-2 with TRBJ2-5; the match to TRBD2 covers 16 bases. The V gene end was trimmed by 5 bases and the J gene end by 9 bases; junction bases not matched to a gene: 18. CDR1 SGHTA and CDR2 FQGNSA come from the germline V gene. The CDR3 runs 19 residues.